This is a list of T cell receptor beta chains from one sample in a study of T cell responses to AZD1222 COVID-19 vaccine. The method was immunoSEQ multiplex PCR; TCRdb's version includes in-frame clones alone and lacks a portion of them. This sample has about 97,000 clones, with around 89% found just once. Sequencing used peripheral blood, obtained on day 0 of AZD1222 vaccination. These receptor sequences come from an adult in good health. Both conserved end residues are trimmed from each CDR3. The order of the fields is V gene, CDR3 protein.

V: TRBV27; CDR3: ASSGWDTQY
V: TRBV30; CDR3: AWGLGQIYNEQF
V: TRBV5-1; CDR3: ASSQSDEQF
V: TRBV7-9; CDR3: ASSLAKYEQY
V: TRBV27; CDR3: ASSWTPNGQTEAF
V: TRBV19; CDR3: ASSILTGEYRTQY
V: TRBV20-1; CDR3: SAPIRGTIY
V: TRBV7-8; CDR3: ASSRGLAVGGADTQY
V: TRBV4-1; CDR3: ASSQGGVLAGDEQY
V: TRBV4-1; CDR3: ASSQGPNTEAF
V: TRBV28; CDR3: ASSLLILASGTDYGYT